This T cell receptor beta chain was sequenced for a study of spatial heterogeneity in lung cancer. Broader study findings: Mutation counts in tumors were tracked by counts of expanded intratumoral alpha and beta TCRs.

The CDR3 sequence is 15 residues long. V lost 3 bases, J lost 8 bases, and 17 bases lay in between. Germline V gene lookup returns CDR1 MNHNS and CDR2 SASEGT. This clonotype was seen ten or more times. What it binds is unknown. This beta chain lies outside the target of a library built for alpha chains; its clone size means little. Each TCR cDNA molecule carried a unique molecular identifier. Each CDR3 protein gets one entry after TCRdb re-called the 5' RACE reads with MiXCR. The data hold 7,200 or so distinct CDR3 sequences, with around 12% observed a single time. Time point defined: sample taken at primary tumor resection. The donor group consisted of over 55 patients who had untreated, early-stage non-small cell lung cancer. Whole RNA came from tumor, nontumor lung or frozen PBMC and was sequenced without being sorted.

This chain uses TRBV6-1 with TRBJ2-1, with D hard to call. The receptor was isolated from a male donor with early-stage non-small cell lung cancer. The source material was lung tumor tissue, sampled at surgery. This chain's CDR3 is CASSDTSTGVDEQFF. The CDR3, as DNA: TGTGCCAGCAGTGATACGTCCACTGGCGTGGATGAGCAGTTCTTC.